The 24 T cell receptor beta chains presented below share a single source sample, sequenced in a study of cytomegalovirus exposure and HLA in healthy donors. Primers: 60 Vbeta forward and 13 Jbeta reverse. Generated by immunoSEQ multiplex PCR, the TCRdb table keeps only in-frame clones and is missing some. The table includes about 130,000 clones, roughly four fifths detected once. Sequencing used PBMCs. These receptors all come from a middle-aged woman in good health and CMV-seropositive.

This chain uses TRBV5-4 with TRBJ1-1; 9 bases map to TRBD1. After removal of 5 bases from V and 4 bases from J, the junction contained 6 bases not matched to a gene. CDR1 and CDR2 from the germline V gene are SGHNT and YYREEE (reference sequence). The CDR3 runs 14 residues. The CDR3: CASRQGQGGTEAFF. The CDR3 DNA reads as TGTGCCAGCAGACAGGGACAGGGAGGCACTGAAGCTTTCTTT.

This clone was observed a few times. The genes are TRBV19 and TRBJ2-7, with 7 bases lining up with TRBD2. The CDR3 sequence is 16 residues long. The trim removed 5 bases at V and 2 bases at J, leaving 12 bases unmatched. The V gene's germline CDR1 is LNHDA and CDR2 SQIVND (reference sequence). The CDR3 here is CASSPLLASGPYEQYF. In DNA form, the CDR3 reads TGTGCCAGTAGTCCTCTCCTGGCTAGCGGTCCCTACGAGCAGTACTTC.

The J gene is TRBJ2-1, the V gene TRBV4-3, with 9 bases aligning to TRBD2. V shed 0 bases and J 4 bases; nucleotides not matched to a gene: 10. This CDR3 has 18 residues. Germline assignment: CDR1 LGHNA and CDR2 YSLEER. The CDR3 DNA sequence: TGCGCCAGCAGCCAAGATCTGTGGCGGGAGGGAAATTACAATGAGCAGTTCTTC. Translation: CASSQDLWREGNYNEQFF.

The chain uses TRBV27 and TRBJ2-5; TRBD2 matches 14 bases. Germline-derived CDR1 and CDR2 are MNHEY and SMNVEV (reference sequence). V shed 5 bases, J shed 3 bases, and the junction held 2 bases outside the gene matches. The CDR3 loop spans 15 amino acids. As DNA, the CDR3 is TGTGCCAGCAGTGGACTAGCGGGGGGAGAAGAGACCCAGTACTTC. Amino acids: CASSGLAGGEETQYF.

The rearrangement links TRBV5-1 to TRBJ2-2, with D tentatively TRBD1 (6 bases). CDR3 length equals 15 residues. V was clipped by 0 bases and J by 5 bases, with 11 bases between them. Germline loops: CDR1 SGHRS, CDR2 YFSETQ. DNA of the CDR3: TGCGCCAGCAGCTTGGCCTCAGGGGTGACCGGGGAGCTGTTTTTT. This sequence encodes CASSLASGVTGELFF.

CDR3 loop: CASTSIMPGDQPQHF. CDR3 nucleotide sequence: TGTGCCAGCACGAGCATTATGCCGGGGGATCAGCCCCAGCATTTT. The V and J genes are TRBV6-1 and TRBJ1-5; maybe TRBD1 (5 bases). Trimming removed 7 bases from V and 5 bases from J, with 18 bases in between. Germline V gives CDR1 MNHNS, CDR2 SASEGT. The length of the CDR3 is 15 residues.

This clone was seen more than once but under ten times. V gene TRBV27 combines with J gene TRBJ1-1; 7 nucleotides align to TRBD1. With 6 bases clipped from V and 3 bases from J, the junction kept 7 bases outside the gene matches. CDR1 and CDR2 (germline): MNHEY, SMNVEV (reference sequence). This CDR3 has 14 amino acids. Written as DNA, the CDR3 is TGTGCCAGCAGACGACAGGGATTCGACACTGAAGCTTTCTTT. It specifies CASRRQGFDTEAFF.

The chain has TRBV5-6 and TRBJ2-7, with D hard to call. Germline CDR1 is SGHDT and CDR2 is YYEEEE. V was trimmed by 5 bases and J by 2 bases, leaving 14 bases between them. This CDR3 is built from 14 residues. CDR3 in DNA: TGTGCCAGCAGTTCTGACTCTATGGCCTACGAGCAGTACTTC. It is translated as CASSSDSMAYEQYF. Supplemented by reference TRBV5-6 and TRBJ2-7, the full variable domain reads DAGVTQSPTHLIKTRGQQVTLRCSPKSGHDTVSWYQQALGQGPQFIFQYYEEEERQRGNFPDRFSGHQFPNYSSELNVNALLLGDSALYLCASSSDSMAYEQYFGPGTRLTVT.

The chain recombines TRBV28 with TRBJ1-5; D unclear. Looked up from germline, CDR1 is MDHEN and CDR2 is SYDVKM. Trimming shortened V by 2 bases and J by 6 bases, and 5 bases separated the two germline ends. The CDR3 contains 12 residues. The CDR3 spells CASSLRSQPQHF. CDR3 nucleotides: TGTGCCAGCAGTTTACGTAGTCAGCCCCAGCATTTT.

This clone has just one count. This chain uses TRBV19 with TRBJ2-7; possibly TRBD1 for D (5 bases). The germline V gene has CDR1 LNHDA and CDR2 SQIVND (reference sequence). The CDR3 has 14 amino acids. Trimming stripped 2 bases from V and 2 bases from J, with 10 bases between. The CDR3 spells CASSIRGFPYEQYF. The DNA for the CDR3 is TGTGCCAGTAGTATAAGGGGCTTTCCCTACGAGCAGTACTTC.

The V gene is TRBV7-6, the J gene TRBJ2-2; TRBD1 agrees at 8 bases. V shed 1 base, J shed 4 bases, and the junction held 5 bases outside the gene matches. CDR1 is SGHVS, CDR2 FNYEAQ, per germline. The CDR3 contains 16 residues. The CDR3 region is CASSLGTGSSTGELFF. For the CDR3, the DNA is TGTGCCAGCAGCTTAGGGACAGGGTCTTCCACCGGGGAGCTGTTTTTT.

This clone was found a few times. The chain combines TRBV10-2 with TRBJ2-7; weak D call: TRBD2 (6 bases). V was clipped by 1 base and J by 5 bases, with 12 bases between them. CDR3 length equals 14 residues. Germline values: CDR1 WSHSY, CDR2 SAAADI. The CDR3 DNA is TGCGCCAGCAGTGAGTACGTCGGCGGGGACGAGCAGTACTTC. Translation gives CASSEYVGGDEQYF.

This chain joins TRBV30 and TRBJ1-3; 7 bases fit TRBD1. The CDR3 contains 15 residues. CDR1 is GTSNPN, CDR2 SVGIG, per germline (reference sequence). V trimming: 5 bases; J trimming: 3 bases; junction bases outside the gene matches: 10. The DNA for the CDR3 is TGTGCCTGGCTCTTCCCCGGGACAGATGGAAACACCATATATTTT. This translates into CAWLFPGTDGNTIYF.

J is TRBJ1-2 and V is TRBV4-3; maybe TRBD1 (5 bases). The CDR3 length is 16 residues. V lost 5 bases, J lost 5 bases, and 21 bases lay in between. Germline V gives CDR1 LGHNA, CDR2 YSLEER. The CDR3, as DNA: TGCGCCAGCAGCAAAGGGTCATCGGGGGGGAGGTATGGCTACACCTTC. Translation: CASSKGSSGGRYGYTF.

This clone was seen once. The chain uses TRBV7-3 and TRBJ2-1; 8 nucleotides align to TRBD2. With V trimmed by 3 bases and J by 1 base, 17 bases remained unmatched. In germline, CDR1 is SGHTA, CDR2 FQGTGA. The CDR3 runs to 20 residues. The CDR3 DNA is TGTGCCAGCAGCTTGAAGAGAACTAGCGGATTCATAGCATCCTACAATGAGCAGTTCTTC. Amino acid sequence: CASSLKRTSGFIASYNEQFF.

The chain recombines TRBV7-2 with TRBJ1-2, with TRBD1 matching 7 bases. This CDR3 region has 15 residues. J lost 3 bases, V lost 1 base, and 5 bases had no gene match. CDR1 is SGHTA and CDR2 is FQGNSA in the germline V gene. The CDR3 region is CASSLGKGGHYGYTF. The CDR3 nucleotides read TGTGCCAGCAGCTTAGGGAAAGGGGGCCACTATGGCTACACCTTC.

This chain's CDR3 is CASSDTQALTYGYTF. CDR3 sequence (DNA): TGTGCCAGCAGTGATACTCAGGCTCTTACCTATGGCTACACCTTC. The chain carries TRBV2 and TRBJ1-2; no firm D call. CDR3 length: 15 amino acids. V was clipped by 3 bases and J by 4 bases, with 15 bases between them. CDR1 is SNHLY and CDR2 is FYNNEI in the germline V gene.

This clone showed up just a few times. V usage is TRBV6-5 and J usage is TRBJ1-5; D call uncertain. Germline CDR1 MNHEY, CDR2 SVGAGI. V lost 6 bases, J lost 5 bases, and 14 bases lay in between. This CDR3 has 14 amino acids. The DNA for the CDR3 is TGTGCCAGCAGGCGCGGACTGTCGGATCAGCCCCAGCATTTT. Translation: CASRRGLSDQPQHF.

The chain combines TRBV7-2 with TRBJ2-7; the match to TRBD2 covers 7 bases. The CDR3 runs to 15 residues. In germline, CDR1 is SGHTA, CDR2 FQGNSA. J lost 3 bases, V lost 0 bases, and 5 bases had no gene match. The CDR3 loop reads CASSLAGLFVYEQYF. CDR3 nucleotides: TGTGCCAGCAGCTTAGCGGGACTATTCGTCTACGAGCAGTACTTC.

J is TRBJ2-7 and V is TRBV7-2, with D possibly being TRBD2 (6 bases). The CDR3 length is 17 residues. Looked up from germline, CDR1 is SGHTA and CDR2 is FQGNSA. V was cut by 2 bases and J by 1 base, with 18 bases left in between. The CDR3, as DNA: TGTGCCAGCAGCTTACCCCTAGGGACTTCGTGGTCCTACGAGCAGTACTTC. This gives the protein CASSLPLGTSWSYEQYF. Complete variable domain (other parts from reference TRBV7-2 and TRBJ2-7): GAGVSQSPSNKVTEKGKDVELRCDPISGHTALYWYRQSLGQGLEFLIYFQGNSAPDKSGLPSDRFSAERTGGSVSTLTIQRTQQEDSAVYLCASSLPLGTSWSYEQYFGPGTRLTVT.

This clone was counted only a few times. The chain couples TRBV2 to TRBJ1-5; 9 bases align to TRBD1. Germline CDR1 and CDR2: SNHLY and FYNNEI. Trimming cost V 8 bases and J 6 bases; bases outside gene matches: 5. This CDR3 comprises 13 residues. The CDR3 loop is CASGQGSFQPQHF. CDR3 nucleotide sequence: TGTGCCAGCGGACAGGGGTCTTTTCAGCCCCAGCATTTT.

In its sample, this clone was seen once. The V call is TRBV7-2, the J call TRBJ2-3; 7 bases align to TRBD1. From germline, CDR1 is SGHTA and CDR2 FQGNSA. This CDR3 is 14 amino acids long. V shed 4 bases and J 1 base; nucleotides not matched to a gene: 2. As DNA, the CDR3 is TGTGCCAGCAGCTCGCAGGGGGGCACAGATACGCAGTATTTT. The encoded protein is CASSSQGGTDTQYF.

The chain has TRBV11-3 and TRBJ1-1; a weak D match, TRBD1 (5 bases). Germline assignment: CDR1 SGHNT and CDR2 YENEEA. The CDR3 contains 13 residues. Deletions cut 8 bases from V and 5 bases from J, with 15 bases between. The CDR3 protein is CASGPQGETEAFF. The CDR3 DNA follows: TGTGCCAGCGGCCCCCAGGGCGAGACTGAAGCTTTCTTT.

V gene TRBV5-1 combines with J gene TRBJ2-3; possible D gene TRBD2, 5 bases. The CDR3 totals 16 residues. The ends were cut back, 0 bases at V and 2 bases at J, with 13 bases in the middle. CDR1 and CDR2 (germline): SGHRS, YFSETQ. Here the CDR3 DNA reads TGCGCCAGCAGCTTGGGCTCAGCGGTCCCCACAGATACGCAGTATTTT. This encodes CASSLGSAVPTDTQYF. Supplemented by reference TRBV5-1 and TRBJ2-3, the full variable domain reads KAGVTQTPRYLIKTRGQQVTLSCSPISGHRSVSWYQQTPGQGLQFLFEYFSETQRNKGNFPGRFSGRQFSNSRSEMNVSTLELGDSALYLCASSLGSAVPTDTQYFGPGTRLTVL.